Each of the 26 T cell receptor beta chains below was sequenced from the same sample in a study of T cell responses to AZD1222 COVID-19 vaccine. TCRdb's table, derived via immunoSEQ multiplex PCR, lists solely in-frame clones and lacks some. Among more than 150,000 clones, roughly 92% were seen once, and the ten largest hold 10%. The material was peripheral blood, obtained on day 0 of AZD1222 vaccination. These TCRs come from an adult in good health.

The genes are TRBV27 and TRBJ2-7, with 7 bases aligning to TRBD2. The CDR3 contains 15 residues. From germline, CDR1 is MNHEY and CDR2 SMNVEV (reference sequence). The trim removed 2 bases at V and 0 bases at J, leaving 4 bases unmatched. CDR3 nucleotide sequence: TGTGCCAGCAGTTTACGGGGGAGGGACTCCTACGAGCAGTACGTC. It translates to CASSLRGRDSYEQYV.

The chain is built from TRBV18 and TRBJ2-6; 7 bases are a match to TRBD2. The V and J ends lost 7 bases and 6 bases, in that order; junction bases with no gene match: 3. The CDR3 extends over 13 amino acids. The V gene's germline CDR1 is KGHSH and CDR2 LQKENI. This CDR3 reads CASCREVANVLTF. The CDR3 coding sequence is TGTGCCAGCTGCCGGGAGGTGGCCAACGTCCTGACTTTC.

The chain employs TRBV5-1 and TRBJ1-1; D gene unclear. Germline V gives CDR1 SGHRS, CDR2 YFSETQ. The CDR3 is 12 amino acids. V dropped 4 bases and J dropped 5 bases, with 9 bases sitting between them. The CDR3 bases are TGCGCCAGCAGCAAGGATCTTACTGAAGCTTTCTTT. It translates to CASSKDLTEAFF.

CDR3 DNA: TGTGCCAGCAGTTACACTAGTCCCCCGGATTCACCCCTCCACTTT. It translates to CASSYTSPPDSPLHF. The chain is built from TRBV6-5 and TRBJ1-6, with no clear D. The CDR3 length is 15 residues. Germline V lookup: CDR1 MNHEY, CDR2 SVGAGI. Trimming left V 2 bases short and J 8 bases short, with 13 bases between.

This clone was seen only once. The chain uses TRBV5-6 and TRBJ2-7; D perhaps matches TRBD1 (5 bases). V lost 0 bases, J lost 5 bases, and 15 bases lay in between. The germline gives CDR1 SGHDT, CDR2 YYEEEE. This CDR3 is built from 15 residues. CDR3 in amino acids: CASSLGIDSRNEQYV. CDR3 DNA sequence: TGTGCCAGCAGCTTGGGGATCGACAGTCGTAACGAGCAGTACGTC.

The chain uses TRBV27 and TRBJ2-6; D remains unclear. The CDR3 is 14 amino acids. Germline V lookup: CDR1 MNHEY, CDR2 SMNVEV (reference sequence). Trimming shortened V by 8 bases and J by 0 bases, and 8 bases separated the two germline ends. This CDR3 reads CASRRSSGANVLTF. In DNA, the CDR3 is TGTGCCAGCCGGCGGAGCTCTGGGGCCAACGTCCTGACTTTC.

The chain links TRBV14 to TRBJ1-1; D unresolved. CDR3 size: 14 residues. Germline assignment: CDR1 SGHDN and CDR2 FVKESK. Trimming took off 4 bases at V and 3 bases at J, with 12 bases between the two ends. CDR3 bases: TGTGCCAGCAGCCCCGATGAGAGGGACACTGAAGCTTTCTTT. Its translation: CASSPDERDTEAFF.

This rearrangement joins TRBV13 to TRBJ2-2; perhaps TRBD2 as D (7 bases). Germline CDR1 PRHDT, CDR2 FYEKMQ (reference sequence). Trimming left V 5 bases short and J 7 bases short, with 14 bases between. This CDR3 has 14 amino acids. The CDR3 DNA is TGTGCCAGCAGCGTGGGGGGGCGACACGGGGAGCTGTTTTTT. Residues: CASSVGGRHGELFF.

This rearrangement joins TRBV9 to TRBJ1-1; the D is unclear. The CDR3 contains 15 residues. The germline V gene encodes CDR1 SGDLS and CDR2 YYNGEE. V was pared by 0 bases and J by 0 bases, with 9 bases between. The CDR3 sequence is CASSVEGNLNTEAFF. The CDR3 DNA follows: TGTGCCAGCAGCGTAGAAGGGAACCTGAACACTGAAGCTTTCTTT.

The V gene is TRBV3-1 (or the pseudogene TRBV3-2), the J gene TRBJ1-1; D uncertain. The CDR3 has 13 residues. The V end lost 4 bases, the J end lost 11 bases, and 17 bases lay between the germline ends. The germline V gene encodes CDR1 LGHDT and CDR2 YNNKEL (reference sequence). The chain's CDR3 is CASSPSSGARAFF. The CDR3 coding sequence is TGTGCCAGCAGCCCATCTTCCGGAGCGAGGGCTTTCTTT.

The CDR3 sequence: CASSLRPDRQETQYF. The CDR3 region has the DNA TGTGCCAGCAGCTTGCGGCCCGACAGACAAGAGACCCAGTACTTC. The V gene is TRBV5-6, the J gene TRBJ2-5; a weak D match, TRBD1 (5 bases). The CDR3 totals 15 residues. CDR1 SGHDT and CDR2 YYEEEE come from the germline V gene. V was trimmed by 1 base and J by 2 bases, leaving 12 bases between them.

The V call is TRBV5-6, the J call TRBJ1-2, with a tentative D call TRBD1 (5 bases). The CDR3 is made up of 17 amino acids. V was trimmed by 3 bases and J by 4 bases, leaving 22 bases between them. Germline-derived CDR1 and CDR2 are SGHDT and YYEEEE. CDR3 amino acids: CASSSRDEPILFYGYTF. CDR3 DNA sequence: TGTGCCAGCAGCTCCCGGGACGAACCGATTTTGTTCTATGGCTACACCTTC.

The chain recombines TRBV6-5 with TRBJ2-1; unclear D gene. The germline V gene encodes CDR1 MNHEY and CDR2 SVGAGI. The length of the CDR3 is 12 residues. In nucleotides, the CDR3 is TGTGTCGCCCGGAACTCCTACAATGAGCAGTTCTTC. Translation: CVARNSYNEQFF.

The rearrangement joins TRBV5-5 to TRBJ2-3, with D perhaps TRBD1 (5 bases). Germline CDR1 is SGHKS and CDR2 is YYEKEE (reference sequence). The CDR3 consists of 14 residues. Trimming removed 4 bases from V and 1 base from J, with 10 bases in between. CDR3 nucleotides: TGTGCCAGCAGCCGGCAGGGCGGCACAGATACGCAGTATTTT. Residues: CASSRQGGTDTQYF.

The chain's CDR3 is CASSDGTGAITGELFF. The CDR3 DNA reads as TGTGCCAGCAGTGACGGGACAGGGGCTATCACCGGGGAGCTGTTTTTT. This chain links TRBV6-4 with TRBJ2-2; 10 nucleotides align to TRBD1. This CDR3 is 16 amino acids long. Looked up from germline, CDR1 is MRHNA and CDR2 is SNTAGT. J gave up 4 bases and V 2 bases, and 4 bases lay outside the gene matches.

The gene calls are TRBV9 and TRBJ1-5; D not resolved. Trimming removed 0 bases at V and 8 bases at J, with 9 bases between. Germline values: CDR1 SGDLS, CDR2 YYNGEE. This CDR3 region has 13 residues. The DNA for the CDR3 is TGTGCCAGCAGCGTAGCCGGGGTGGAGCCCCAGCATTTT. Translated: CASSVAGVEPQHF.

The chain combines TRBV3-1 (or the pseudogene TRBV3-2) with TRBJ1-1; 11 nucleotides line up with TRBD1. V trimming: 4 bases; J trimming: 5 bases; junction bases outside the gene matches: 3. Germline assignment: CDR1 LGHDT and CDR2 YNNKEL (reference sequence). The CDR3 is 14 residues long. Written as DNA, the CDR3 is TGTGCCAGCAGCCTCGGGACAGGGGGTACTGAAGCTTTCTTT. Amino acid sequence: CASSLGTGGTEAFF.

The chain carries TRBV11-2 and TRBJ1-6, with 8 bases that match TRBD1. The J segment lost 7 bases and the V segment lost 2 bases, leaving 4 bases of the junction unmatched. Germline V gene data show CDR1 as SGHAT and CDR2 as FQNNGV. This CDR3 spans 15 amino acids. CDR3 nucleotides: TGTGCCAGCAGCTTACGGACAGGGATAAATTCACCCCTCCACTTT. Amino acids: CASSLRTGINSPLHF.

This chain links TRBV19 with TRBJ1-1, with 7 bases fitting TRBD1. V shed 5 bases, J shed 6 bases, and the junction held 6 bases outside the gene matches. The CDR3 length is 13 residues. Germline values: CDR1 LNHDA, CDR2 SQIVND (reference sequence). CDR3 protein: CASSRDSISEAFF. The CDR3 DNA sequence: TGTGCCAGTAGTCGGGACAGTATTTCTGAAGCTTTCTTT.

The sample holds a few counts of this clone. This rearrangement joins TRBV19 to TRBJ2-5; D call uncertain. CDR1 is LNHDA and CDR2 is SQIVND in the germline V gene (reference sequence). Trimming shortened V by 1 base and J by 3 bases, and 3 bases separated the two germline ends. This CDR3 contains 12 residues. The CDR3 protein is CASSIGKETQYF. In nucleotides, the CDR3 is TGTGCCAGTAGTATAGGGAAAGAGACCCAGTACTTC.

V is TRBV30 and J is TRBJ1-1; D gene uncertain. V was cut by 0 bases and J by 3 bases, with 5 bases left in between. The CDR3 contains 12 residues. Per the germline V gene, CDR1 is GTSNPN and CDR2 is SVGIG (reference sequence). The CDR3 region has the DNA TGTGCCTGGAGTGTACGGTACACTGAAGCTTTCTTT. Its translation: CAWSVRYTEAFF.

This clone has only one observation. Here the CDR3 reads CATSDFSGGQGNYGYTF. The CDR3 nucleotides read TGTGCCACCAGTGATTTTTCCGGGGGACAGGGGAACTATGGCTACACCTTC. The J gene is TRBJ1-2, the V gene TRBV24-1, with 10 bases matching TRBD1. The V gene's germline CDR1 is KGHDR and CDR2 SFDVKD. The CDR3 sequence is 17 residues long. V trimming: 1 base; J trimming: 2 bases; junction bases outside the gene matches: 6.

The chain combines TRBV5-6 with TRBJ1-4; D perhaps matches TRBD1 (6 bases). Trimming took 2 bases from V and 5 from J, leaving 13 bases between them. CDR3 length: 15 residues. Germline V CDR1 and CDR2: SGHDT, YYEEEE. The CDR3 loop is CASSLFGTRNEKLFF. The CDR3 bases are TGTGCCAGCAGCTTATTTGGGACACGGAATGAAAAACTGTTTTTT.

This chain connects TRBV4-2 to TRBJ1-3; a weak D match, TRBD1 (6 bases). CDR1 is LGHNA and CDR2 is YNFKEQ in the germline V gene. The V end was cut by 7 bases, the J end by 7 bases, with 20 bases between. The CDR3 loop spans 15 amino acids. CDR3 sequence (DNA): TGTGCCAGCACCCGCGACCCTAGCCAGGGGAACACCATATATTTT. Its protein product is CASTRDPSQGNTIYF.

This chain connects TRBV7-3 to TRBJ1-2; tentative D call: TRBD1 (6 bases). The germline V and J ends were trimmed by 2 bases and 8 bases, with 18 bases remaining between them. Germline CDR1 is SGHTA and CDR2 is FQGTGA. There are 15 residues in the CDR3. In nucleotides, the CDR3 is TGTGCCAGCAGCTTAGAGGCGAACAGGGCTGGAGGCTACACCTTC. The encoded protein is CASSLEANRAGGYTF.

CDR3 coding DNA: TGTGCCAGCAGCTTAGTTTCTAGGACCCCCTACGAGCAGTACGTC. It encodes CASSLVSRTPYEQYV. The chain employs TRBV11-2 and TRBJ2-7; D is uncertain. The V gene lost 1 base and the J gene lost 2 bases, with 12 bases spanning the gap. Looked up from germline, CDR1 is SGHAT and CDR2 is FQNNGV. The CDR3 loop spans 15 amino acids.